This T cell receptor beta chain originates from a study of control samples from healthy donors and cancer patients (dated by TCRdb to 2019 to 2021). As regards this clone: Its antigen remains undetermined. Per-nucleotide qualities are absent, and no much larger clonotype sits a single base away.

The library was built by means of the immunoSEQ multiplex PCR assay. As stored in TCRdb, this immuneACCESS dataset retains in-frame rearrangements with V and J assigned. A fraction of the clones does not appear; measured against another copy, unresolved V genes explain less than half of the discrepancy, and the remainder lacks a known reason. The sample has roughly 100,000 clones on record, around nine tenths of them singletons. Together, the top ten hold approximately 7.8% of the sample. The germline ends are 26 bases apart after V is trimmed by 2 bases and J by 4 bases. The CDR3, from cysteine to phenylalanine, totals 18 residues. The sequence is cut down to CDR3 DNA, 54 bases in frame from base 1. Sequences GTSNPN (CDR1) and SVGIG (CDR2) are obtained from the germline V gene (reference sequence).

The clonotype originates from a man aged 25 to 45 in good health. The V and J segments used are TRBV30 and TRBJ1-2; the D segment cannot be called with confidence. The sample taken for sequencing was blood. The CDR3 region has the sequence CAWSPRVGLGEGGYGYTF. The sequence in DNA is TGTGCCTGGAGTCCCCGGGTTGGACTCGGGGAGGGTGGCTATGGCTACACCTTC.